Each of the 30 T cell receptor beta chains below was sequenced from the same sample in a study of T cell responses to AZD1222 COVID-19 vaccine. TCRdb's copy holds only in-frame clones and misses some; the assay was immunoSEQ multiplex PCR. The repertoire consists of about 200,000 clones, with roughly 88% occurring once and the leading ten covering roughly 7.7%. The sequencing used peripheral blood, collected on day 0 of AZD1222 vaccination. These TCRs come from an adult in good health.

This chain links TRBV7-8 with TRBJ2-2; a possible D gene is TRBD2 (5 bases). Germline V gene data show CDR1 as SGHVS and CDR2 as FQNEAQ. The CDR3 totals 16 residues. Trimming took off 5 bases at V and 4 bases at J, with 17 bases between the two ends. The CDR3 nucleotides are TGTGCCAGCAGCCGAATTACTAGTCGTGGCACCGGGGAGCTGTTTTTT. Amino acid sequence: CASSRITSRGTGELFF.

The CDR3 coding sequence is TGCGCCAGCGGAGCCCGGGACAGGGTATGGGAGACCCAGTACTTC. Translated, it gives CASGARDRVWETQYF. This sequence joins TRBV23-1 and TRBJ2-5; 9 bases map to TRBD1. TRBV23-1 belongs to the ORF category, with a function that is uncertain. The CDR3 length is 15 residues. Trimming cost V 8 bases and J 5 bases; bases outside gene matches: 12.

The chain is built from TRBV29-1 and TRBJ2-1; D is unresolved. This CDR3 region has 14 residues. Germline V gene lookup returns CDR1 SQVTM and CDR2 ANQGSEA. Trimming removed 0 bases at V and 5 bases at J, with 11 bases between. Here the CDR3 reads CSVEDPGRNNEQFF. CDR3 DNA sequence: TGCAGCGTTGAAGATCCGGGTAGAAACAATGAGCAGTTCTTC.

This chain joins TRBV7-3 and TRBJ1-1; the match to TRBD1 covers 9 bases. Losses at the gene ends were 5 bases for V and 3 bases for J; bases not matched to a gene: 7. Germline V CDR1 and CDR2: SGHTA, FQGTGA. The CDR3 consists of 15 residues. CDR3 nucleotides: TGTGCCAGCAGCCTAGAAGGACAGGGGTACACTGAAGCTTTCTTT. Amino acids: CASSLEGQGYTEAFF.

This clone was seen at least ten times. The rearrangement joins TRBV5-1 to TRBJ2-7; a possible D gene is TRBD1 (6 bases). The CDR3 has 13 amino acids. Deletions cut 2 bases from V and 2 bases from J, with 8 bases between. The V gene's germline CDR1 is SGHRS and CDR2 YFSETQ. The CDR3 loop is CASSFNRAYEQYF. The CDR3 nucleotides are TGCGCCAGCAGCTTTAACAGGGCCTACGAGCAGTACTTC.

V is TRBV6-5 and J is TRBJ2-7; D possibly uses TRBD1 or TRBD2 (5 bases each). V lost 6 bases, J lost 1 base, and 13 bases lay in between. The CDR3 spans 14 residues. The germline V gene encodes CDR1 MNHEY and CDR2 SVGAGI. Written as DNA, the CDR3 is TGTGCCAGCAGCCACCTGAGGGGTTCCTACGAGCAGTACTTC. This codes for CASSHLRGSYEQYF.

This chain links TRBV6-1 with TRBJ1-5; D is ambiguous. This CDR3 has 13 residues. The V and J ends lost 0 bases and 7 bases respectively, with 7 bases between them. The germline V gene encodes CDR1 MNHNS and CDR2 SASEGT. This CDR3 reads CASSEASHQPQHF. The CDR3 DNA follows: TGTGCCAGCAGTGAAGCCTCCCACCAGCCCCAGCATTTT.

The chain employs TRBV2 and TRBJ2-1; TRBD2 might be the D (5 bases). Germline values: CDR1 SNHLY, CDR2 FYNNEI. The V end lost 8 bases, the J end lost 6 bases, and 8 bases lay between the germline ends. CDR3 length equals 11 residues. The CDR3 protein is CASPAANEQFF. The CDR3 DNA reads TGTGCCAGCCCAGCGGCCAATGAGCAGTTCTTC.

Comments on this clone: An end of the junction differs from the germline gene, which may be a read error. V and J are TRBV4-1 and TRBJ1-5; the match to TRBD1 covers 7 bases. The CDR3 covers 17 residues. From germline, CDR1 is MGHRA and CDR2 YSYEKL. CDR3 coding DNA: TGCGCCCGCAGCCAGGGGGGGGAGCTGGGGCTTAATCAGCCCCAGCATTTT. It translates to CARSQGGELGLNQPQHF.

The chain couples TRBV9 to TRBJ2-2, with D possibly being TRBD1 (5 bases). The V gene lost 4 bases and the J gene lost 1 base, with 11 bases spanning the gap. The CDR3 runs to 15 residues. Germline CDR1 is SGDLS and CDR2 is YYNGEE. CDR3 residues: CASSQFQGNTGELFF. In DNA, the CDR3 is TGTGCCAGCAGCCAATTCCAGGGGAACACCGGGGAGCTGTTTTTT. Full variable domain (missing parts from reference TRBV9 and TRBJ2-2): DSGVTQTPKHLITATGQRVTLRCSPRSGDLSVYWYQQSLDQGLQFLIQYYNGEERAKGNILERFSAQQFPDLHSELNLSSLELGDSALYFCASSQFQGNTGELFFGEGSRLTVL.

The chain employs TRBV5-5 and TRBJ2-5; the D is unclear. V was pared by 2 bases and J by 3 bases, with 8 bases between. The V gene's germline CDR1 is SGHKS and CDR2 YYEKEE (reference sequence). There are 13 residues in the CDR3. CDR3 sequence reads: CASSFGTKETQYF. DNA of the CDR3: TGTGCCAGCAGCTTTGGCACAAAAGAGACCCAGTACTTC.

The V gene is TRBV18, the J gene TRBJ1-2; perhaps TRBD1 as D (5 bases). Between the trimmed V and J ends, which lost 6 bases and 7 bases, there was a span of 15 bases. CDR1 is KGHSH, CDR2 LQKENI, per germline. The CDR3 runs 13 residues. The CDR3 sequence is CASSASGESGYTF. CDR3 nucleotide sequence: TGTGCCAGCTCGGCGTCGGGGGAAAGTGGCTACACCTTC.

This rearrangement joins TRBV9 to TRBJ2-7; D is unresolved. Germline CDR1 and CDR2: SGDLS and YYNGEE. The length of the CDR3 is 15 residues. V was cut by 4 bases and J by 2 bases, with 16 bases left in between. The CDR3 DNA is TGTGCCAGCAGCCCCGGCGCAACCACAACCTACGAGCAGTACTTC. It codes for CASSPGATTTYEQYF.

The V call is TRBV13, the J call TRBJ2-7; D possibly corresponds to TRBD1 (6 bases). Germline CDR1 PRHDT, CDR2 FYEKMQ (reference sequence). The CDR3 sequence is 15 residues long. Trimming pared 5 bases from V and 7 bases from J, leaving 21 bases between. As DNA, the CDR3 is TGTGCCAGCAGCCGTTTGGGACAAGATATGGGAGAGCAGTACTTC. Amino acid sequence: CASSRLGQDMGEQYF.

The CDR3 DNA follows: TGTGCCAGCAGCTTAGGAAGCAGCGGGGGTTACAATGAGCAGTTCTTC. Translated: CASSLGSSGGYNEQFF. The chain couples TRBV11-3 to TRBJ2-1; 8 bases line up with TRBD2. Germline V CDR1 and CDR2: SGHNT, YENEEA. The length of the CDR3 is 16 residues. V was clipped by 1 base and J by 4 bases; unmatched bases: 6.

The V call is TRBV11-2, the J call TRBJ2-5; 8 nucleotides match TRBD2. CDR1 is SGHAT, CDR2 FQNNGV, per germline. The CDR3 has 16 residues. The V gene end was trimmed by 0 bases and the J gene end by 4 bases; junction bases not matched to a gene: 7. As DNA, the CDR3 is TGTGCCAGCAGCTTAGACCGGGGGGGCAATAGAGAGACCCAGTACTTC. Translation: CASSLDRGGNRETQYF.

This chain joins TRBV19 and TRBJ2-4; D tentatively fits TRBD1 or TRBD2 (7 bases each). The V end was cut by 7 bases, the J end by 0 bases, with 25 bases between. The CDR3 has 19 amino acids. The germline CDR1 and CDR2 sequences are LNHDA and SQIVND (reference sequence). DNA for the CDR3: TGTGCCAGTACCCGAACCGGGGGGACAGATTTTATAGCCAAAAACATTCAGTACTTC. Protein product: CASTRTGGTDFIAKNIQYF.

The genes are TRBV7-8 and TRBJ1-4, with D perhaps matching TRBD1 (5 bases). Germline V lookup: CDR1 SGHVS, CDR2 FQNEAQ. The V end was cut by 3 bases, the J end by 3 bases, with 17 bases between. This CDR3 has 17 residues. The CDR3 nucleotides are TGTGCCAGCAGCTTCGGTGGCAGGGTAGGAGCTAATGAAAAACTGTTTTTT. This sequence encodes CASSFGGRVGANEKLFF.

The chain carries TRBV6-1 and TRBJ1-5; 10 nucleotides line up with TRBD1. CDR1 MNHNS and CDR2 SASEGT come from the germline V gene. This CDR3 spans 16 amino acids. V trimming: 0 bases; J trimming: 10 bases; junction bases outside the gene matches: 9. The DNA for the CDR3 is TGTGCCAGCAGTGAAGCTTCTGGGACAGGGGTCCGACCCCAGCATTTT. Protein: CASSEASGTGVRPQHF.

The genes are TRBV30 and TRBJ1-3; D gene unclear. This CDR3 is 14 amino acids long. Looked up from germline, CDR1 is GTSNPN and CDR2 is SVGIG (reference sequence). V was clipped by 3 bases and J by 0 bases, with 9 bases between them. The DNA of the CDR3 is TGTGCCTGGAGAAGTGATCGCTCTGGAAACACCATATATTTT. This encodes CAWRSDRSGNTIYF. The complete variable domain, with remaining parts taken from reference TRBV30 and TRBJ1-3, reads SQTIHQWPATLVQPVGSPLSLECTVEGTSNPNLYWYRQAAGRGLQLLFYSVGIGQISSEVPQNLSASRPQDRQFILSSKKLLLSDSGFYLCAWRSDRSGNTIYFGEGSWLTVV.

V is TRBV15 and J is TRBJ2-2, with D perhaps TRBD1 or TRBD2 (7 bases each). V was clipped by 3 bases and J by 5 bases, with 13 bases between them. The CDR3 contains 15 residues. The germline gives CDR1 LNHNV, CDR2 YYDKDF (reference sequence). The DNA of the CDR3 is TGTGCCACCAGCAGTTTCAGGGGGGGAACCGGGGAGCTGTTTTTT. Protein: CATSSFRGGTGELFF.

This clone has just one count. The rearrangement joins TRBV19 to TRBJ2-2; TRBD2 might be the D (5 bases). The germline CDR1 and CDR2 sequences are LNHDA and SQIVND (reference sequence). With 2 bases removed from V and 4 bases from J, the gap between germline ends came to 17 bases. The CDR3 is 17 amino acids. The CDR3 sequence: CASSIIEGASSTGELFF. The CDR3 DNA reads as TGTGCCAGTAGTATAATAGAGGGAGCTAGCAGCACCGGGGAGCTGTTTTTT.

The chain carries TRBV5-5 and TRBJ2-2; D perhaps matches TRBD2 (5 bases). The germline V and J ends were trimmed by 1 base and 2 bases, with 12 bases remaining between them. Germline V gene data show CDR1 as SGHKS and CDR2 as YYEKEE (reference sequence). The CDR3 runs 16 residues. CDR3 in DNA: TGTGCCAGCAGCTTGTGGGGAGTTACCAACACCGGGGAGCTGTTTTTT. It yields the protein CASSLWGVTNTGELFF.

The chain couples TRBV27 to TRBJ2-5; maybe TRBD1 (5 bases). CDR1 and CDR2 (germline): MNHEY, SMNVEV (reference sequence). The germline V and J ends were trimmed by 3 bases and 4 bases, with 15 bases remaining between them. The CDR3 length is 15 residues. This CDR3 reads CASSLTVSRSETQYF. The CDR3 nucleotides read TGTGCCAGCAGTTTGACAGTGAGTCGGTCAGAGACCCAGTACTTC.

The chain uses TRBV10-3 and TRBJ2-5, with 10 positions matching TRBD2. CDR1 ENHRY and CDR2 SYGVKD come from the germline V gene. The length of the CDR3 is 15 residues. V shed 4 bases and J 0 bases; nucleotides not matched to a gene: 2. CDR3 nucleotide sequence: TGTGCCATCAGTGTTGGGACTAGCGACCAAGAGACCCAGTACTTC. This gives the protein CAISVGTSDQETQYF.

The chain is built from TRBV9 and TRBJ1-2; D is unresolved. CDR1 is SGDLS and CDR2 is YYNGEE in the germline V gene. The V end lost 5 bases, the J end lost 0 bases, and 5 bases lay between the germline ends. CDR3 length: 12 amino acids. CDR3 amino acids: CASSEANYGYTF. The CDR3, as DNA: TGTGCCAGCAGTGAAGCTAACTATGGCTACACCTTC.

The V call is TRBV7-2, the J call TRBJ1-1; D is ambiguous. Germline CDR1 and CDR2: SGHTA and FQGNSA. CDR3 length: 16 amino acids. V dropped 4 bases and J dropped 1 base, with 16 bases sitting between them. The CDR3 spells CASSSQTFLGNTEAFF. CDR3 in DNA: TGTGCCAGCAGCTCACAGACATTCCTGGGGAACACTGAAGCTTTCTTT.

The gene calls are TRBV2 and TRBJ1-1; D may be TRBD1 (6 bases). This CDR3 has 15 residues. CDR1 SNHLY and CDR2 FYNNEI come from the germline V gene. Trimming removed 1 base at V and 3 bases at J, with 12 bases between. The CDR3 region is CASSEDRARYTEAFF. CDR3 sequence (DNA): TGTGCCAGCAGTGAAGACAGGGCCCGCTACACTGAAGCTTTCTTT.

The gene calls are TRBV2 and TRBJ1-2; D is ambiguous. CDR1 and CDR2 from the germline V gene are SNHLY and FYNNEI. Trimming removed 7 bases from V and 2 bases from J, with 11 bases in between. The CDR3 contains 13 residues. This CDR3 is CASIPSGNYGYTF. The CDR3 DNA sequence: TGTGCCAGCATTCCCAGTGGGAACTATGGCTACACCTTC.

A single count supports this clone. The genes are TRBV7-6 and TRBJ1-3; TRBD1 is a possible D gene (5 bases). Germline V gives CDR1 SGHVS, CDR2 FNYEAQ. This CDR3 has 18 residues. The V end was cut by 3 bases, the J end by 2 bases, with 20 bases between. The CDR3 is CASSLVGQKGGAGNTIYF. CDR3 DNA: TGTGCCAGCAGCTTGGTGGGGCAGAAGGGAGGTGCTGGAAACACCATATATTTT.